These 29 T cell receptor beta chains share one sample of origin, sequenced in a study of blood T cells in healthy people across ages. For the second PCR, which ran for roughly 6 to 11 cycles, a sample-barcoded 5' primer and a J-beta primer mix were used. Each CDR3 protein gets one entry after TCRdb re-called the 5' RACE reads with MiXCR. In the table there are 1,500,000 or so distinct CDR3 sequences, 42% of which are singletons. The sequenced sample consisted of blood. These receptors originate from a woman aged 18-29 years in good health.

The chain recombines TRBV12-3 or TRBV12-4 with TRBJ2-3, with 7 bases matching TRBD1. The CDR3 has 14 residues. Losses at the gene ends were 7 bases for V and 0 bases for J; bases not matched to a gene: 4. The DNA of the CDR3 is TGTGCCAGCACTGACAGGGTCAGCACAGATACGCAGTATTTT. It codes for CASTDRVSTDTQYF.

This CDR3 reads CASSLGEVADNEQFF. CDR3 in DNA: TGTGCCAGCAGTTTAGGCGAGGTTGCGGACAATGAGCAGTTCTTC. The chain links TRBV28 to TRBJ2-1; D remains unclear. This CDR3 has 15 residues. The germline gives CDR1 MDHEN, CDR2 SYDVKM. V lost 2 bases, J lost 5 bases, and 13 bases lay in between.

This clonotype was picked up a small number of times. The chain uses TRBV5-1 and TRBJ1-2; D remains unclear. V was cut by 0 bases and J by 8 bases, with 11 bases left in between. CDR1 is SGHRS and CDR2 is YFSETQ in the germline V gene. This CDR3 contains 13 residues. CDR3 protein: CASSLEGNMGYTF. The CDR3 DNA follows: TGCGCCAGCAGCTTGGAAGGGAATATGGGCTACACCTTC.

The CDR3 nucleotides read TGTGCCAGCAGCCGAAGCGGGAGGCTCTACAATGAGCAGTTCTTC. It codes for CASSRSGRLYNEQFF. This chain joins TRBV27 and TRBJ2-1; 9 nucleotides line up with TRBD2. The CDR3 spans 15 residues. J lost 3 bases, V lost 6 bases, and 6 bases had no gene match. Germline loops: CDR1 MNHEY, CDR2 SMNVEV (reference sequence).

This chain links TRBV18 with TRBJ2-2; D remains unclear. The CDR3 extends over 15 amino acids. Germline CDR1 KGHSH, CDR2 LQKENI. Between the trimmed V and J ends, which lost 3 bases and 0 bases, there was a span of 8 bases. Here the CDR3 DNA reads TGTGCCAGCTCACCTACAGTTACGAACACCGGGGAGCTGTTTTTT. It codes for CASSPTVTNTGELFF.

This clonotype was detected only a few times. The genes are TRBV11-2 and TRBJ1-2; the D gene is possibly TRBD1 (5 bases). The CDR3 consists of 15 residues. Trimming shortened V by 0 bases and J by 4 bases, and 12 bases separated the two germline ends. CDR1 is SGHAT and CDR2 is FQNNGV in the germline V gene. Here the CDR3 DNA reads TGTGCCAGCAGCTTAGATGGGGGTCCCATCTATGGCTACACCTTC. Translated: CASSLDGGPIYGYTF. The variable domain in full, completed from reference TRBV11-2 and TRBJ1-2, reads EAGVAQSPRYKIIEKRQSVAFWCNPISGHATLYWYQQILGQGPKLLIQFQNNGVVDDSQLPKDRFSAERLKGVDSTLKIQPAKLEDSAVYLCASSLDGGPIYGYTFGSGTRLTVV.

This clonotype has a handful of counts. The chain uses TRBV20-1 and TRBJ1-2; D gene uncertain. Per the germline V gene, CDR1 is DFQATT and CDR2 is SNEGSKA (reference sequence). V was trimmed by 5 bases and J by 4 bases, leaving 11 bases between them. This CDR3 spans 12 amino acids. Here the CDR3 reads CSAQAGPYGYTF. The CDR3 nucleotides read TGCAGTGCTCAGGCAGGACCCTATGGCTACACCTTC.

This rearrangement joins TRBV4-1 to TRBJ1-2; 8 bases agree with TRBD1. The junction had 14 bases not matched to a gene; V was cut back by 4 bases and J by 4 bases. Germline values: CDR1 MGHRA, CDR2 YSYEKL. CDR3 length: 17 amino acids. The CDR3 protein is CASSRDRGGSVSYGYTF. CDR3 in DNA: TGCGCCAGCAGCCGTGACAGGGGAGGTTCGGTTTCCTATGGCTACACCTTC.

This clonotype has more than one count but fewer than ten. The chain has TRBV20-1 and TRBJ1-2, with D unclear. V lost 0 bases, J lost 8 bases, and 25 bases lay in between. Germline loops: CDR1 DFQATT, CDR2 SNEGSKA (reference sequence). CDR3 length equals 17 residues. The CDR3 sequence: CSARDLLSTGSGRGYTF. DNA of the CDR3: TGCAGTGCTAGAGATCTCCTATCTACGGGATCTGGTAGGGGCTACACCTTC.

The gene calls are TRBV12-3 or TRBV12-4 and TRBJ2-2; D is uncertain. The CDR3 runs to 13 residues. V lost 6 bases and J 6 bases, leaving 11 bases between the germline ends. The CDR3 reads CASSPREAGELFF. CDR3 sequence (DNA): TGTGCCAGCAGCCCCAGAGAGGCCGGGGAGCTGTTTTTT.

The chain joins TRBV4-3 to TRBJ2-3; 8 bases line up with TRBD2. The CDR3 length is 16 residues. Unmatched junction bases numbered 6, after V lost 0 bases and J lost 4 bases. Germline-derived CDR1 and CDR2 are LGHNA and YSLEER. The CDR3, as DNA: TGCGCCAGCAGCCAAGAAAGCGGGAGACGGGCAGATACGCAGTATTTT. Translation: CASSQESGRRADTQYF.

Remarks on this clonotype: Since a much larger clone is just one base distant, this may be a read error. The chain uses TRBV11-2 and TRBJ2-5, with a weak D call TRBD1 (7 bases). This CDR3 is built from 14 residues. V dropped 6 bases and J dropped 11 bases, with 22 bases sitting between them. Germline-derived CDR1 and CDR2 are SGHAT and FQNNGV. The DNA for the CDR3 is TGTGCCAGCAGGCTAGTTCAGGGGGGCAATGAGCAGTACTTC. Translating it yields CASRLVQGGNEQYF.

The chain is built from TRBV4-1 and TRBJ1-5, with D hard to call. V lost 5 bases to trimming and J lost 6 bases, with 17 bases between them. CDR1 MGHRA and CDR2 YSYEKL come from the germline V gene. This CDR3 contains 15 residues. The CDR3 bases are TGCGCCAGCAGCTCCGGACTACCTGGCCGTCAGCCCCAGCATTTT. Residues: CASSSGLPGRQPQHF.

Here the CDR3 DNA reads TGTGCCAGCAGCCCCGACGAGAACACTAACTATGGCTACACCTTC. This encodes CASSPDENTNYGYTF. This chain uses TRBV4-2 with TRBJ1-2; D not resolved. Germline lookup yields CDR1 LGHNA and CDR2 YNFKEQ. V lost 4 bases and J lost 0, with 12 bases in between. The CDR3 totals 15 residues.

V is TRBV7-2 and J is TRBJ2-7; 9 positions match TRBD2. The ends lost 7 bases at V and 5 bases at J; junction bases unmatched: 9. This CDR3 contains 14 residues. Germline V gene sequence: CDR1 SGHTA, CDR2 FQGNSA. The CDR3 here is CASTAKAGGDEQYF. CDR3 DNA: TGTGCCAGCACCGCGAAAGCGGGAGGAGACGAGCAGTACTTC.

Comment on this clonotype: An end of the junction differs from the germline gene, which may be a read error. The gene calls are TRBV6-5 and TRBJ2-1; D perhaps matches TRBD2 (5 bases). Germline loops: CDR1 MNHEY, CDR2 SVGAGI. The CDR3 sequence is 18 residues long. The CDR3 DNA reads TGCGCCAGCAGTTCCCCGGGTAGCCAGACTACCTCCTACAATGAGCAGTTCTTC. It codes for CASSSPGSQTTSYNEQFF.

In nucleotides, the CDR3 is TGTGCCAGCAGCTTCAGTGCTGGGGGCAGCGAGACCCAGTACTTC. Translating gives CASSFSAGGSETQYF. V and J are TRBV7-2 and TRBJ2-7; D might be TRBD1 (6 bases). The end of the DNA is better explained by TRBJ2-5, so the J call may be wrong. The CDR3 contains 15 residues. Germline V gene lookup returns CDR1 SGHTA and CDR2 FQGNSA.

There are a few counts of this clonotype. The chain is built from TRBV18 and TRBJ1-1; 8 bases align to TRBD1. The germline CDR1 and CDR2 sequences are KGHSH and LQKENI. This CDR3 contains 15 residues. After removal of 5 bases from V and 0 bases from J, the junction contained 5 bases not matched to a gene. The CDR3 spells CASSTGQGLNTEAFF. CDR3 sequence (DNA): TGTGCCAGCTCAACCGGACAGGGATTGAACACTGAAGCTTTCTTT.

To note about this clonotype: A read error may account for a junction end that differs from germline. V is TRBV9 and J is TRBJ2-3; tentative D call: TRBD2 (5 bases). Germline-derived CDR1 and CDR2 are SGDLS and YYNGEE. The CDR3 covers 14 residues. The CDR3 coding sequence is TGTGCCGGCAGCGTAGAGGGAGCATACGATACGCAGTATTTT. It yields the protein CAGSVEGAYDTQYF.

This clonotype occurred a few times. The chain recombines TRBV4-1 with TRBJ2-1; 8 bases fit TRBD2. The CDR3 has 17 amino acids. Germline CDR1 is MGHRA and CDR2 is YSYEKL. The junction had 7 bases not matched to a gene; V was cut back by 1 base and J by 2 bases. For the CDR3, the DNA is TGCGCCAGCAGCCAAGTCTTCAGCGGGGGTGCCTACAATGAGCAGTTCTTC. This codes for CASSQVFSGGAYNEQFF.

The chain recombines TRBV20-1 with TRBJ2-7, with D possibly TRBD2 on 7 matching bases. In germline, CDR1 is DFQATT, CDR2 SNEGSKA (reference sequence). This CDR3 is built from 15 residues. V was cut by 3 bases and J by 0 bases, with 15 bases left in between. The DNA of the CDR3 is TGCAGTGCTAGGGGTGGGGGGGCTGACTCCTACGAGCAGTACTTC. Amino acid sequence: CSARGGGADSYEQYF.

This rearrangement joins TRBV20-1 to TRBJ2-2, with unresolved D. CDR3 size: 12 residues. Germline V CDR1 and CDR2: DFQATT, SNEGSKA (reference sequence). The germline V and J ends were trimmed by 4 bases and 6 bases, with 9 bases remaining between them. CDR3 nucleotides: TGCAGTGCTATTTTAGGTGCCGGGGAGCTGTTTTTT. Its protein product is CSAILGAGELFF.

V is TRBV25-1 and J is TRBJ1-3; D remains ambiguous. CDR1 MGHDK and CDR2 SYGVNS come from the germline V gene. Trimming cost V 1 base and J 8 bases, with 9 bases left between them. CDR3 length: 13 residues. The DNA for the CDR3 is TGTGCCAGCAGTGAATCAACGGTAGACACCATATATTTT. Protein: CASSESTVDTIYF. The whole variable domain, filled in from reference TRBV25-1 and TRBJ1-3, reads EADIYQTPRYLVIGTGKKITLECSQTMGHDKMYWYQQDPGMELHLIHYSYGVNSTEKGDLSSESTVSRIRTEHFPLTLESARPSHTSQYLCASSESTVDTIYFGEGSWLTVV.

The chain joins TRBV20-1 to TRBJ1-5; D may be TRBD1 (5 bases). The CDR3 runs to 15 residues. Germline V gene sequence: CDR1 DFQATT, CDR2 SNEGSKA (reference sequence). The V end was cut by 1 base, the J end by 8 bases, with 18 bases between. DNA of the CDR3: TGCAGTGCTAGAGTAGATGGGGCTCGTAATAAGCCCCAGCATTTT. It translates to CSARVDGARNKPQHF.

This clonotype was picked up many times. The chain has TRBV7-6 and TRBJ2-3; D might be TRBD1 (5 bases). V was shortened by 1 base and J by 5 bases, with 10 bases between the two germline ends. This CDR3 contains 14 residues. Germline CDR1 SGHVS, CDR2 FNYEAQ. CDR3 in DNA: TGTGCCAGCAGCTTAGAAGGGGTAATAGATACGCAGTATTTT. This encodes CASSLEGVIDTQYF.

Only a few counts were recorded for this clonotype. J is TRBJ2-7 and V is TRBV28, with TRBD2 matching over 12 bases. V lost 5 bases, J lost 5 bases, and 7 bases stayed unmatched. Germline V gives CDR1 MDHEN, CDR2 SYDVKM. The CDR3 extends over 15 amino acids. The CDR3 here is CASSPEGLAGHEQYF. The CDR3 DNA is TGTGCCAGCAGTCCTGAAGGACTAGCGGGACACGAGCAGTACTTC. The complete variable domain, with remaining parts taken from reference TRBV28 and TRBJ2-7, reads DVKVTQSSRYLVKRTGEKVFLECVQDMDHENMFWYRQDPGLGLRLIYFSYDVKMKEKGDIPEGYSVSREKKERFSLILESASTNQTSMYLCASSPEGLAGHEQYFGPGTRLTVT.

Details on this clonotype: Mismatch with germline at one junction end may stem from a read error. The rearrangement uses TRBV12-3 or TRBV12-4 and TRBJ2-3; the D gene is possibly TRBD1 (5 bases). This CDR3 is 15 amino acids long. The CDR3 protein is CDSSDRVASTDTQYF. DNA of the CDR3: TGTGACAGCAGTGACAGAGTCGCTAGCACAGATACGCAGTATTTT.

This clonotype has only a few counts. The chain recombines TRBV6-2 or TRBV6-3 with TRBJ2-5; tentative D call: TRBD1 (5 bases). The ends were cut back, 4 bases at V and 0 bases at J, with 12 bases in the middle. Germline assignment: CDR1 MNHEY and CDR2 SVGEGT. The CDR3 contains 15 residues. CDR3 region: CASSSPSGYQETQYF. DNA for the CDR3: TGTGCCAGCAGTTCACCCTCAGGGTACCAAGAGACCCAGTACTTC.

The sample holds a few counts of this clonotype. The gene calls are TRBV6-5 and TRBJ2-7; the D is unclear. CDR3 length: 15 amino acids. CDR1 and CDR2 (germline): MNHEY, SVGAGI. The V gene lost 5 bases and the J gene lost 3 bases, with 17 bases spanning the gap. In DNA, the CDR3 is TGTGCCAGCAGTACGGTCCTACCGACCCTCTACGAGCAGTACTTC. This gives the protein CASSTVLPTLYEQYF.